This T cell receptor (beta chain) is from a study of cytomegalovirus exposure and HLA in healthy donors. The study, taken as a whole, reports: Productive rates of about 87% or about 30% were seen for most TCR beta V segments in an earlier analysis. Many donors carried some public TCRs, although rarity characterized most TCR sequences. Roughly 170 TCR beta chains were listed as cytomegalovirus-associated.

CDR1 and CDR2 (germline): SGHAT, FQDESV (reference sequence). The CDR3 is 13 amino acids. This clone appeared once. As yet, its antigen is unknown. One end of the junction does not line up with germline, which may come from a read error. The PCR employed 60 Vbeta primers together with 13 Jbeta primers. Generated by immunoSEQ multiplex PCR, the TCRdb table keeps only in-frame clones and is missing some. The table shows under 200,000 clones, with 65% to 70% occurring only once. The chain links TRBV11-1 to TRBJ2-5; D perhaps matches TRBD2 (5 bases). The TCR originated in a woman between 18 and 29 years old in good health and CMV-seropositive. The sequencing sample was made of PBMCs. CDR3 region: CASSLAYLETQYF. The DNA for the CDR3 is TGTGCCAGCAGCCTAGCTTATTTGGAGACCCAGTACTTC.